The 15 T cell receptor beta chains given below trace back to one sample, sequenced in a study of T cells in Graves' hyperthyroidism and ophthalmopathy. TCR beta CDR3 sequences were amplified from RNA transcripts. A set of HTBI primers served as the primers for a first-round RT-PCR of the TCR CDR3. Using its own MiXCR run on the multiplex PCR reads, TCRdb lists one record per CDR3 protein. The sample includes about 600,000 distinct CDR3 sequences, 14% of them seen just once. Material: blood. The source is a woman aged 50 to 60 with Graves' ophthalmopathy.

This clonotype was seen at least ten times. The chain has TRBV5-5 and TRBJ1-2, with a weak D call TRBD1 (5 bases). The CDR3 runs to 14 residues. Between the trimmed V and J ends, which lost 5 bases and 5 bases, there was a span of 16 bases. Germline lookup yields CDR1 SGHKS and CDR2 YYEKEE (reference sequence). The CDR3 DNA is TGTGCCAGCAGTCTCGGACAAAGTCTGTATGGCTACACCTTC. Its protein is CASSLGQSLYGYTF.

The rearrangement joins TRBV7-8 to TRBJ2-3; 9 positions agree with TRBD1. Germline values: CDR1 SGHVS, CDR2 FQNEAQ. After removal of 5 bases from V and 1 base from J, the junction contained 10 bases not matched to a gene. This CDR3 region has 17 residues. CDR3: CASSKPGQGLGTDTQYF. The CDR3 DNA reads as TGTGCCAGCAGCAAGCCGGGACAGGGTTTAGGCACAGATACGCAGTATTTT.

This clonotype was observed a handful of times. Since no conserved phenylalanine or tryptophan closes the CDR3, a read error is the likely cause. This CDR3 reads CASSLAGFGNQPQHL. CDR3 in DNA: TGTGCCAGCAGTTTGGCAGGGTTTGGCAATCAGCCCCAGCATCTT. This chain connects TRBV28 to TRBJ1-5, with D perhaps matching TRBD1 (5 bases). The germline V gene has CDR1 MDHEN and CDR2 SYDVKM. V gave up 3 bases and J gave up 2 bases, with 11 bases separating them. The CDR3 spans 15 residues.

The J gene is TRBJ2-1, the V gene TRBV29-1; D perhaps matches TRBD2 (6 bases). CDR1 SQVTM and CDR2 ANQGSEA come from the germline V gene. The CDR3 covers 13 residues. For the CDR3, the DNA is TGCAGTGTCAGGGACTTCGACTACAATGAGCAGTTCTTC. The encoded protein is CSVRDFDYNEQFF.

The genes are TRBV6-5 and TRBJ2-3; D not resolved. V lost 2 bases and J 4 bases, leaving 10 bases between the germline ends. Germline-derived CDR1 and CDR2 are MNHEY and SVGAGI. This CDR3 comprises 14 residues. The CDR3: CASSYQQESDTQYF. The CDR3 DNA is TGTGCCAGCAGTTACCAGCAGGAGTCAGATACGCAGTATTTT.

This clonotype was detected many times. This chain connects TRBV6-5 to TRBJ2-7; tentatively, D is TRBD2 (6 bases). The germline CDR1 and CDR2 sequences are MNHEY and SVGAGI. The CDR3 totals 14 residues. Trimming cost V 1 base and J 0 bases, with 7 bases left between them. CDR3 coding DNA: TGTGCCAGCAGTTACTTCGGGGGCTCCTACGAGCAGTACTTC. It codes for CASSYFGGSYEQYF.

The chain recombines TRBV28 with TRBJ2-6; D gene ambiguous. The CDR3 has 16 residues. Per germline, CDR1 MDHEN and CDR2 SYDVKM. V dropped 5 bases and J dropped 0 bases, with 11 bases sitting between them. Written as DNA, the CDR3 is TGTGCCAGCAGTAGGGATAAAATCTCTGGGGCCAACGTCCTGACTTTC. Its translation: CASSRDKISGANVLTF.

This clonotype has at least ten counts. This chain links TRBV18 with TRBJ1-5; D is undetermined. V lost 11 bases and J 3 bases, leaving 17 bases between the germline ends. The CDR3 is 14 amino acids. From germline, CDR1 is KGHSH and CDR2 LQKENI. In nucleotides, the CDR3 is TGTGCCTCACGGGCGCTAGAAGCCAATCAGCCCCAGCATTTT. The encoded protein is CASRALEANQPQHF.

Concerning this clonotype: Just one base apart from a much larger clone, this may be a read error. The chain carries TRBV6-1 and TRBJ2-1; 9 nucleotides agree with TRBD1. CDR1 is MNHNS and CDR2 is SASEGT in the germline V gene. The CDR3 sequence is 14 residues long. CDR3 nucleotide sequence: TGTGTCAGCAAGGGGGACAGGGAGGTATATGAGCAGTTCTTC. It encodes CVSKGDREVYEQFF.

There are a few counts of this clonotype. The V and J genes are TRBV24-1 and TRBJ2-2; TRBD2 aligns across 9 bases. The V gene end was trimmed by 3 bases and the J gene end by 6 bases; junction bases not matched to a gene: 7. Germline V gene data show CDR1 as KGHDR and CDR2 as SFDVKD. The CDR3 is 16 amino acids. The DNA for the CDR3 is TGTGCCACCAGTGATCCAGGGACTAGCAACCCCGGGGAGCTGTTTTTT. Its translation is CATSDPGTSNPGELFF.

This clonotype was observed at least ten times. V and J are TRBV4-1 and TRBJ1-1; D unresolved. Trimming shortened V by 3 bases and J by 1 base, and 12 bases separated the two germline ends. The CDR3 is made up of 15 amino acids. Germline V lookup: CDR1 MGHRA, CDR2 YSYEKL. CDR3 nucleotide sequence: TGCGCCAGCAGCCAGTTTCAGGACCCGAACACTGAAGCTTTCTTT. Protein sequence: CASSQFQDPNTEAFF.

This clonotype showed up many times. The chain uses TRBV12-3 or TRBV12-4 and TRBJ2-4, with D possibly TRBD1 on 5 matching bases. The CDR3 contains 15 residues. The germline V and J ends were trimmed by 5 bases and 0 bases, with 11 bases remaining between them. The CDR3 sequence is CASSELRVAKNIQYF. The CDR3, as DNA: TGTGCCAGCAGTGAACTCAGGGTAGCCAAAAACATTCAGTACTTC.

The chain employs TRBV7-9 and TRBJ1-5; D unresolved. This CDR3 region has 13 residues. V gave up 5 bases and J gave up 0 bases, with 5 bases separating them. Germline values: CDR1 SEHNR, CDR2 FQNEAQ (reference sequence). CDR3 bases: TGTGCCAGCAGCCCCGCTAGCAATCAGCCCCAGCATTTT. Its protein product is CASSPASNQPQHF.

Only a few counts were recorded for this clonotype. The chain has TRBV15 and TRBJ2-1; the D is unclear. The CDR3 covers 14 residues. The V end lost 0 bases, the J end lost 10 bases, and 13 bases lay between the germline ends. CDR1 is LNHNV, CDR2 YYDKDF, per germline (reference sequence). This chain's CDR3 is CATSRDVGAVEQFF. The CDR3 DNA follows: TGTGCCACCAGCAGAGATGTAGGAGCTGTCGAGCAGTTCTTC.

This clonotype was found a few times. The chain carries TRBV4-3 and TRBJ2-3, with 13 bases aligning to TRBD2. J gave up 0 bases and V 5 bases, and 2 bases lay outside the gene matches. In germline, CDR1 is LGHNA, CDR2 YSLEER. This CDR3 spans 16 amino acids. Here the CDR3 DNA reads TGCGCCAGCAGCGGACTAGCGGGAGCTAGCACAGATACGCAGTATTTT. Its protein is CASSGLAGASTDTQYF.